The entry below gives a single TCR beta chain sequence along with its context. Its antigen is still unknown. CDR1 and CDR2 (germline): SGHTA, FQGNSA. The CDR3 covers 15 residues. V lost 5 bases and J lost 3; bases outside the gene matches: 6. This sample is drawn from a study of regulatory T cells in long-lasting Graves disease. Overall study context: Persistent cases took antithyroid drugs over 5 years and stayed TSH receptor antibody positive.

Study results and caveats: TCR diversity was lower in persistent Graves' patients than in newly diagnosed ones. There was favoring of TRBV28, TRBJ1-2 and TRBJ2-5 in persistent disease.

According to the study, TCR beta libraries were built with iRepertoire HTBI primers and CDR3-region Arm-PCR. Per the original data handling: Identification yielded some 60 TRBV and about 15 TRBJ segments across samples. Using its own MiXCR run on the multiplex PCR reads, TCRdb lists one record per CDR3 protein. TCRdb, not the authors, supplied the V and J calls. The sample consists of a few hundred thousand distinct CDR3 sequences, more than 20% of them appearing once. Time point in this sample: persistent/refractory GD, antithyroid drugs over 5 years with positive TRAb. PBMCs were the source of the RNA used for TCR sequencing.

The sequencing used peripheral blood mononuclear cells (PBMCs), collected when the disease was refractory, from a patient treated with antithyroid drugs. The chain recombines TRBV7-2 with TRBJ1-1, with TRBD1 matching 10 bases. The clonotype comes from a woman between 40 and 50 years old with Graves disease. The CDR3 reads CASSPPGTGDTEAFF. The CDR3 DNA reads as TGTGCCAGCAGCCCGCCCGGGACAGGGGACACTGAAGCTTTCTTT.